The sequence of this T cell receptor (beta chain) was determined in a study of cytomegalovirus exposure and HLA in healthy donors. General study points: V- and J-gene trimming in TCR beta was tied to a missense DCLRE1C variant by an analysis performed later.

The germline V gene has CDR1 SNHLY and CDR2 FYNNEI. The CDR3 extends over 15 amino acids. J was trimmed by 3 bases and V by 4 bases; bases with no gene match: 6. For this clone: Its cognate antigen is unknown.

60 Vbeta and 13 Jbeta primers were used in PCR. Generated by immunoSEQ multiplex PCR, the TCRdb table keeps only in-frame clones and is missing some. This sample has 110,000 or so clones, with 82% found just once. The sequence came from a woman between 18 and 29 years old in good health and CMV-seronegative. Sequencing was performed on PBMCs. The rearrangement uses TRBV2 and TRBJ1-5, with 7 bases matching TRBD1. DNA of the CDR3: TGTGCCAGCAGTGTCGGAGACAGGGCCAATCAGCCCCAGCATTTT. It codes for CASSVGDRANQPQHF.